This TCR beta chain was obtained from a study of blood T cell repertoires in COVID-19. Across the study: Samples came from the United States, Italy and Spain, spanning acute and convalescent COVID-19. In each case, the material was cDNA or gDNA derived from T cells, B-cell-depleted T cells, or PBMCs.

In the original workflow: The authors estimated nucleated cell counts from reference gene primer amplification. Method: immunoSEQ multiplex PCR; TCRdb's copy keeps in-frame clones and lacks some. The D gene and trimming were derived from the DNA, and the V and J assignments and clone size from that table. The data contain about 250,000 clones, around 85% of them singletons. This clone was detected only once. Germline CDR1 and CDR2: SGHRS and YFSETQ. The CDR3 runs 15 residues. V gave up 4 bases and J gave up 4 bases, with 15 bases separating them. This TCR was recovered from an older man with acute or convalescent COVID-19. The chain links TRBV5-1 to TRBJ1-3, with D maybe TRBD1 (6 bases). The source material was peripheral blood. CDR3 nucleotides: TGCGCCAGCAGCCCCTTACAGGGCCCCGGAAACACCATATATTTT. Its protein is CASSPLQGPGNTIYF.